This passage covers 23 T cell receptor beta chains from one sample sequenced in a study of T cells after yellow fever vaccination. One entry per CDR3 protein, called by TCRdb with MiXCR from the 5' RACE reads. The sample lists some 500,000 distinct CDR3 sequences, roughly 13% occurring once. Sequenced here: PBMCs, sampled on the day of the yellow fever booster vaccination. The source of these receptors is a young man who received the YFV17D yellow fever vaccine.

The chain recombines TRBV20-1 with TRBJ2-5; weak D call: TRBD1 (6 bases). The germline V gene has CDR1 DFQATT and CDR2 SNEGSKA (reference sequence). V lost 4 bases, J lost 5 bases, and 20 bases lay in between. This CDR3 is 15 amino acids long. The CDR3 reads CSATLDSYYGETQYF. CDR3 DNA sequence: TGCAGTGCTACCTTGGACAGTTACTATGGGGAGACCCAGTACTTC.

This chain joins TRBV27 and TRBJ1-1; D possibly corresponds to TRBD1 (6 bases). Looked up from germline, CDR1 is MNHEY and CDR2 is SMNVEV (reference sequence). V lost 8 bases, J lost 2 bases, and 18 bases lay in between. The length of the CDR3 is 15 residues. CDR3 amino acids: CASHPGLTGNTEAFF. CDR3 nucleotide sequence: TGTGCCAGCCATCCGGGACTGACAGGAAACACTGAAGCTTTCTTT.

This clonotype came up many times. The rearrangement joins TRBV3-1 to TRBJ1-4; D is uncertain. CDR3 length equals 13 residues. The germline gives CDR1 LGHDT, CDR2 YNNKEL (reference sequence). V lost 1 base and J lost 5, with 5 bases in between. CDR3 in DNA: TGTGCCAGCAGCCAAGTTCAGAATGAAAAACTGTTTTTT. It encodes CASSQVQNEKLFF.

This clonotype was seen a few times. The V call is TRBV15, the J call TRBJ2-7, with TRBD1 identical over 7 bases. V lost 5 bases to trimming and J lost 3 bases; unmatched junction nucleotides: 4. This CDR3 contains 13 residues. Germline V gene sequence: CDR1 LNHNV, CDR2 YYDKDF (reference sequence). The CDR3: CATSGGQIYEQYF. CDR3 DNA: TGTGCCACCAGCGGGGGACAGATCTACGAGCAGTACTTC.

The chain carries TRBV5-8 and TRBJ2-7; 7 nucleotides line up with TRBD1. Germline V lookup: CDR1 SGHTS, CDR2 YDEGEE. V dropped 2 bases and J dropped 2; count of bases not matched to a gene: 13. The length of the CDR3 is 17 residues. CDR3 sequence (DNA): TGTGCCAGCAGCTTAGGGGTCAGGGGGAAGGGCACCTACGAGCAGTACTTC. This encodes CASSLGVRGKGTYEQYF. The entire variable domain, with the rest obtained from reference TRBV5-8 and TRBJ2-7, is as follows: EAGVTQSPTHLIKTRGQQATLRCSPISGHTSVYWYQQALGLGLQFLLWYDEGEERNRGNFPPRFSGRQFPNYSSELNVNALELEDSALYLCASSLGVRGKGTYEQYFGPGTRLTVT.

This clonotype was counted between two and nine times. The chain is built from TRBV7-2 and TRBJ2-3; D uncertain. This CDR3 is 14 amino acids long. The germline gives CDR1 SGHTA, CDR2 FQGNSA. The germline V and J ends were trimmed by 5 bases and 1 base, with 10 bases remaining between them. CDR3 amino acids: CASSVASGTDTQYF. The CDR3 nucleotides read TGTGCCAGCAGCGTCGCTAGTGGCACAGATACGCAGTATTTT.

This clonotype was seen a handful of times. V gene TRBV6-2 or TRBV6-3 combines with J gene TRBJ2-1; 9 positions match TRBD2. This CDR3 has 15 residues. The junction had 8 bases not matched to a gene; V was cut back by 4 bases and J by 7 bases. CDR1 is MNHEY, CDR2 SVGEGT, per germline. CDR3 sequence (DNA): TGTGCCAGCAGTTCCCGGGGTAGCGGGAGAAATGAGCAGTTCTTC. It is translated as CASSSRGSGRNEQFF.

A few counts support this clonotype. The chain carries TRBV5-4 and TRBJ2-2, with D perhaps matching TRBD1 (6 bases). Germline-derived CDR1 and CDR2 are SGHNT and YYREEE (reference sequence). V was trimmed by 4 bases and J by 4 bases, leaving 8 bases between them. The CDR3 length is 13 residues. The CDR3: CASSRTATGELFF. The CDR3, as DNA: TGTGCCAGCAGCCGGACAGCCACCGGGGAGCTGTTTTTT.

This clonotype was detected only a few times. The chain couples TRBV20-1 to TRBJ1-1; D uncertain. The germline V gene has CDR1 DFQATT and CDR2 SNEGSKA (reference sequence). Trimming removed 6 bases from V and 0 bases from J, with 11 bases in between. The CDR3 spans 13 residues. The CDR3 coding sequence is TGCAGTGCCTGCGACACCATGAACACTGAAGCTTTCTTT. This gives the protein CSACDTMNTEAFF.

V usage is TRBV7-2 and J usage is TRBJ2-7, with 10 bases matching TRBD2. This CDR3 region has 16 residues. The V segment lost 6 bases and the J segment 6 bases; nucleotides outside the gene matches: 14. Germline V CDR1 and CDR2: SGHTA, FQGNSA. CDR3 protein: CASSSHSLAGVSEQYF. The CDR3 DNA reads TGTGCCAGCAGTTCACACTCTCTAGCGGGAGTTAGCGAGCAGTACTTC.

This clonotype was counted many times. The chain joins TRBV4-1 to TRBJ2-3; no definite D call. CDR3 length: 12 residues. Germline CDR1 and CDR2: MGHRA and YSYEKL. The V and J ends lost 5 bases and 2 bases respectively, with 5 bases between them. CDR3 loop: CASSSFTDTQYF. DNA of the CDR3: TGCGCCAGCAGCTCTTTCACAGATACGCAGTATTTT.

This clonotype was detected only a few times. The V and J genes are TRBV12-3 or TRBV12-4 and TRBJ2-7, with D maybe TRBD2 (6 bases). Trimming removed 1 base from V and 4 bases from J, with 17 bases in between. The CDR3 consists of 16 residues. CDR3 amino acids: CASSLVRLASPYEQYF. CDR3 nucleotides: TGTGCCAGCAGTTTAGTTCGTCTAGCGAGCCCTTACGAGCAGTACTTC.

The table lists this clonotype with many counts. The chain carries TRBV12-3 or TRBV12-4 and TRBJ2-7; TRBD1 might be the D (5 bases). The germline V and J ends were trimmed by 0 bases and 5 bases, with 8 bases remaining between them. This CDR3 spans 13 amino acids. The DNA of the CDR3 is TGTGCCAGCAGTTTAGCAGGGGTGAACGAGCAGTACTTC. It specifies CASSLAGVNEQYF.

This clonotype turned up a few times. V and J are TRBV12-3 or TRBV12-4 and TRBJ2-5; 7 positions agree with TRBD1. This CDR3 has 13 residues. After removal of 6 bases from V and 5 bases from J, the junction contained 6 bases not matched to a gene. CDR3 DNA: TGTGCCAGCAGCACAGGGGTGTCGGAGACCCAGTACTTC. Its protein product is CASSTGVSETQYF.

The V gene is TRBV20-1, the J gene TRBJ2-1; no definite D call. Germline V gene lookup returns CDR1 DFQATT and CDR2 SNEGSKA (reference sequence). The CDR3 has 11 amino acids. V lost 6 bases to trimming and J lost 2 bases, with 5 bases between them. The CDR3 DNA reads as TGCAGTGCAGGGACCTACAATGAGCAGTTCTTC. Its protein is CSAGTYNEQFF.

This clonotype appeared a few times. The CDR3 DNA follows: TGCAGTGCCGGTCTAGCAGCGAACACCGGGGAGCTGTTTTTT. Amino acids: CSAGLAANTGELFF. The chain couples TRBV20-1 to TRBJ2-2, with D perhaps matching TRBD2 (5 bases). The CDR3 sequence is 14 residues long. The V end was cut by 6 bases, the J end by 0 bases, with 11 bases between. Germline V gene data show CDR1 as DFQATT and CDR2 as SNEGSKA (reference sequence).

The chain uses TRBV12-3 or TRBV12-4 and TRBJ2-1; D gene unclear. The CDR3 extends over 19 amino acids. Trimming shortened V by 5 bases and J by 0 bases, and 23 bases separated the two germline ends. The CDR3 reads CASSPVRRTDLSSYNEQFF. CDR3 nucleotide sequence: TGTGCCAGCAGTCCCGTAAGAAGGACGGACCTAAGCTCCTACAATGAGCAGTTCTTC.

This clonotype has a handful of counts. The chain recombines TRBV6-4 with TRBJ2-7, with D tentatively TRBD2 (6 bases). The V gene lost 1 base and the J gene lost 4 bases, with 17 bases spanning the gap. The germline CDR1 and CDR2 sequences are MRHNA and SNTAGT. The CDR3 is 16 amino acids. CDR3 in DNA: TGTGCCAGCAGTGACTTGGGCGGACTACCAATATACGAGCAGTACTTC. Its translation is CASSDLGGLPIYEQYF.

The chain has TRBV5-1 and TRBJ2-1, with 9 bases fitting TRBD2. This CDR3 has 16 amino acids. The V gene's germline CDR1 is SGHRS and CDR2 YFSETQ. J gave up 5 bases and V 0 bases, and 6 bases lay outside the gene matches. CDR3 nucleotide sequence: TGCGCCAGCAGCTTGGTCGGGACTAGCCATAACAATGAGCAGTTCTTC. This translates into CASSLVGTSHNNEQFF.

This clonotype was counted only a few times. The CDR3, as DNA: TGCGCCAGCATGGGACAGGGAGACCCCGAGCAGTACTTC. This translates into CASMGQGDPEQYF. V usage is TRBV5-1 and J usage is TRBJ2-7; 9 bases line up with TRBD1. J lost 6 bases, V lost 6 bases, and 7 bases had no gene match. CDR1 is SGHRS and CDR2 is YFSETQ in the germline V gene. The length of the CDR3 is 13 residues.

The gene calls are TRBV4-3 and TRBJ2-3, with 7 bases matching TRBD2. Germline V lookup: CDR1 LGHNA, CDR2 YSLEER. CDR3 length equals 18 residues. Unmatched junction bases numbered 11, after V lost 2 bases and J lost 0 bases. The CDR3 nucleotides are TGCGCCAGCAGCCAACCTCCCCCTAGCGGAATTAGCACAGATACGCAGTATTTT. Its translation is CASSQPPPSGISTDTQYF.

The gene calls are TRBV25-1 and TRBJ2-7; 9 positions agree with TRBD1. With 3 bases clipped from V and 0 bases from J, the junction kept 6 bases outside the gene matches. The CDR3 covers 16 residues. CDR1 is MGHDK, CDR2 SYGVNS, per germline. The CDR3 DNA reads as TGTGCCAGCAGTGATTGGGGGACAGGGCTCTCCTACGAGCAGTACTTC. Encoded protein: CASSDWGTGLSYEQYF.

In its sample, this clonotype was seen a few times. The V and J genes are TRBV12-3 or TRBV12-4 and TRBJ1-2; tentative D call: TRBD1 (6 bases). The CDR3 is 14 amino acids. Trimming removed 4 bases from V and 4 bases from J, with 13 bases in between. The DNA for the CDR3 is TGTGCCAGCAGTTCTAGACAGGCGGTCTATGGCTACACCTTC. The encoded protein is CASSSRQAVYGYTF.